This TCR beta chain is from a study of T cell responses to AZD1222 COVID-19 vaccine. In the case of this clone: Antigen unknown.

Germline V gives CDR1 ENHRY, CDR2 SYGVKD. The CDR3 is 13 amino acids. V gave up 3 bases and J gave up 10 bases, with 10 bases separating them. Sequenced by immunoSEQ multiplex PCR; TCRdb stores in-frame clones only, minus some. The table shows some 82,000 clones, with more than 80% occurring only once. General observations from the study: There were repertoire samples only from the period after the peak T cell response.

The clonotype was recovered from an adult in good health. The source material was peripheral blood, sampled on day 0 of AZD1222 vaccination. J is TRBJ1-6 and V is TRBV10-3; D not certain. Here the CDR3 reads CAISDQSRSPLHF. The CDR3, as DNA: TGTGCCATCAGTGATCAGTCGCGATCACCCCTCCACTTT.